The T cell receptor (beta chain) under discussion was sequenced for a study of T-cell reconstitution after alpha-beta-depleted transplantation in children. The TCRbeta library incorporated unique molecular identifiers. TCRdb re-analysed the PCR reads in MiXCR, keeping a single row per CDR3 protein. Of hundreds of thousands of distinct CDR3 sequences detected, around 16% appear once; the ten largest clones hold approximately 1.1%. The CDR3 extends over 15 amino acids. Germline CDR1 and CDR2: SEHNR and FQNEAQ (reference sequence). V lost 0 bases and J lost 1, with 10 bases in between. This clonotype originated in a human donor who donated a stem cell graft to a child with acute myeloid leukemia. The J gene is TRBJ2-7, the V gene TRBV7-9, with D tentatively TRBD1 (7 bases). The sequencing here drew on PBMCs from the stem cell graft donor, taken from the stem cell graft. CDR3 protein: CASSLAQGGSYEQYF. The CDR3 DNA sequence: TGTGCCAGCAGCTTAGCGCAGGGGGGTTCCTACGAGCAGTACTTC.